This TCR beta chain emerged from a study of shared clonotypes between healthy human individuals. The method was immunoSEQ multiplex PCR; TCRdb's version includes in-frame clones alone and lacks a portion of them. The data contain about 480,000 clones, approximately 79% of them seen just once; the ten biggest clones take up roughly an eighth. The V end lost 3 bases, the J end lost 15 bases, and 12 bases lay between the germline ends. Germline loops: CDR1 MNHEY, CDR2 SVGAGI. The CDR3 has 11 amino acids. This sequence was found in a woman aged 40 to 49 in good health. Some clones in this sample may be carry-over from other donors' samples. Sequencing input: PBMCs. The chain has TRBV6-5 and TRBJ2-1; tentatively, D is TRBD2 (5 bases). As DNA, the CDR3 is TGTGCCAGCAGTTATGCGGGCCGGTGGTTCTTC. It translates to CASSYAGRWFF.